This TCR beta chain originates from a study of CD8 T cells in Susac syndrome (dated by TCRdb to the late 2010s). The study in broad terms: Repertoire sequencing was used to test whether CD8+ T cell activation and differentiation in Susac syndrome was antigen driven.

Peripheral blood CD8+ and CD4+ T cells from healthy donors, Susac syndrome patients and multiple sclerosis patients were profiled using high-throughput TCR beta sequencing. Treatment-naive patients with stable or active relapsing-remitting disease fulfilling revised McDonald criteria were used as multiple sclerosis controls. Bulk CD8+ and CD4+ T cells were purified by magnetic negative isolation, while CD8+ TEMRA cells were enriched using FACS. Blood was collected in EDTA tubes and processed within 24 hours, with PBMCs isolated through density gradient centrifugation. PBMCs intended for TCR sequencing were frozen in liquid nitrogen and were later thawed in a 37 degrees C water bath. A purity of at least 90% was achieved for sorted or isolated CD4+, CD8+ and CD8+ TEMRA cells. What the study reported, not specific to this receptor: The number of individuals in the TCR sequencing and HLA analysis was acknowledged as relatively small.

The germline V gene yields SGHTA for CDR1 and FQGNSA for CDR2. The trim is 1 base for V and 2 bases for J, with a gap of 6 bases between the germline ends. Counted from cysteine to phenylalanine, this CDR3 has 13 amino acids. Only the CDR3 region is kept as DNA, spanning 39 bases read in frame from base 1. RNA was extracted using the RNeasy kit, and roughly 0.45 to 1 microgram was reverse transcribed with random hexamers. TCR beta CDR3 regions were amplified with the immunoSEQ multiplex PCR assay covering 54 Vbeta and 13 Jbeta segments. PCR amplification bias was corrected by using a synthetic template baseline for primer optimization and computational correction. The source study handled its data this way. Reads were annotated to V, D and J genes per IMGT and analyzed with immunoSEQ Analyzer, keeping only productive sequences. To calculate clonality, Shannon entropy was normalized by log2 of the number of productive unique sequences and then subtracted from one. For each patient and control, public and private clones were evaluated within the 100 most prevalent clones. A clone was defined as Susac-specific if it was absent from the healthy and MS cohorts, from about a thousand published viral clones and from other ImmuneACCESS disease sequences. TCRdb trimmed the raw reads at Q25, called clones with MiXCR and kept productive beta chains. CDR3 protein duplicates are merged, each entry listing the most common genes and DNA. TCRdb's processing, not the study's, gives the V and J calls here. This sample gives around 200,000 distinct CDR3 sequences in total; approximately 94% of them show up just once. Jointly, the top ten make up 0.093% of the sample.

With respect to this clonotype: The antigen it binds to is not known. No much larger clone is present one base from it, and per-base qualities are unavailable.

The sequence was obtained from a human donor with multiple sclerosis. Recombination joined TRBV7-2 with TRBJ2-7; the D gene remains uncertain. The sequencing input was CD4+ T cells from PBMCs. The CDR3 region reads CASSLGYAYEQYF. The sequenced DNA: TGTGCCAGCAGCTTAGGATATGCCTACGAGCAGTACTTC.